The 26 T cell receptor beta chains listed next were all sequenced from one sample in a study of shared T cell receptors in the human thymus. Sequenced by immunoSEQ multiplex PCR; TCRdb stores in-frame clones only, minus some. The table shows 640,000 or so clones, with approximately 87% occurring only once. These data are also associated with another study on human thymus T cells.

The sample comprised thymocytes. The receptors come from a boy under three years old with a congenital heart defect.

The V and J genes are TRBV11-2 and TRBJ1-1, with D possibly matching TRBD1 (5 bases). Trimming removed 2 bases from V and 4 bases from J, with 23 bases in between. The CDR3 spans 18 residues. Germline lookup yields CDR1 SGHAT and CDR2 FQNNGV. CDR3 sequence reads: CASSLRQGILDGCTEAFF. CDR3 DNA sequence: TGTGCCAGCAGCTTACGCCAGGGTATTTTGGACGGGTGCACTGAAGCTTTCTTT. Based on the CDR3 plus reference TRBV11-2 and TRBJ1-1, the full variable domain is EAGVAQSPRYKIIEKRQSVAFWCNPISGHATLYWYQQILGQGPKLLIQFQNNGVVDDSQLPKDRFSAERLKGVDSTLKIQPAKLEDSAVYLCASSLRQGILDGCTEAFFGQGTRLTVV.

This clone was found once. The chain employs TRBV28 and TRBJ1-5, with D tentatively TRBD1 (6 bases). This CDR3 has 16 amino acids. CDR1 and CDR2 (germline): MDHEN, SYDVKM. V dropped 7 bases and J dropped 1 base, with 17 bases sitting between them. The CDR3 protein is CASTLGSGDSNQPQHF. The CDR3 nucleotides are TGTGCCAGCACCTTAGGCTCAGGGGACAGCAATCAGCCCCAGCATTTT. Full variable domain (missing parts from reference TRBV28 and TRBJ1-5): DVKVTQSSRYLVKRTGEKVFLECVQDMDHENMFWYRQDPGLGLRLIYFSYDVKMKEKGDIPEGYSVSREKKERFSLILESASTNQTSMYLCASTLGSGDSNQPQHFGDGTRLSIL.

The rearrangement joins TRBV7-2 to TRBJ2-7; 9 bases are shared with TRBD2. The germline gives CDR1 SGHTA, CDR2 FQGNSA. Trimming took 6 bases from V and 2 from J; bases not matched to a gene: 8. The CDR3 contains 15 residues. The chain's CDR3 is CASSRRTSETYEQYF. The CDR3 DNA sequence: TGTGCCAGCAGTCGACGGACTAGCGAGACCTACGAGCAGTACTTC. The whole variable domain, filled in from reference TRBV7-2 and TRBJ2-7, reads GAGVSQSPSNKVTEKGKDVELRCDPISGHTALYWYRQSLGQGLEFLIYFQGNSAPDKSGLPSDRFSAERTGGSVSTLTIQRTQQEDSAVYLCASSRRTSETYEQYFGPGTRLTVT.

This chain connects TRBV12-5 to TRBJ1-2, with D perhaps matching TRBD1 (6 bases). The germline V gene encodes CDR1 LGHNT and CDR2 FRNRAP. The CDR3 sequence is 15 residues long. The V end lost 3 bases, the J end lost 2 bases, and 13 bases lay between the germline ends. This CDR3 reads CASGFISDRNYGYTF. The CDR3 DNA sequence: TGTGCTAGTGGTTTCATATCGGACAGAAACTATGGCTACACCTTC.

The V gene is TRBV13, the J gene TRBJ1-2, with D hard to call. V was pared by 5 bases and J by 9 bases, with 16 bases between. The CDR3 runs 13 residues. Germline assignment: CDR1 PRHDT and CDR2 FYEKMQ (reference sequence). The DNA of the CDR3 is TGTGCCAGCAGCCCCCTACCGGGAGATAGCTACACCTTC. The encoded protein is CASSPLPGDSYTF.

Concerning this clone itself: Compared with germline, one end of the junction differs, possibly owing to a read error. Other DNA sequences in the sample encode the same CDR3. The rearrangement links TRBV6-1 to TRBJ1-6; D is undetermined. The CDR3 spans 16 residues. The germline V gene encodes CDR1 MNHNS and CDR2 SASEGT. The CDR3 DNA reads as TGTGCCAGCAGTGAAGCAGGAGAGTTCTATAATTCCCCCCTCCACTTT. Its protein product is CASSEAGEFYNSPLHF.

The genes are TRBV25-1 and TRBJ2-3, with D perhaps TRBD2 (6 bases). The V end was cut by 7 bases, the J end by 3 bases, with 20 bases between. CDR1 and CDR2 from the germline V gene are MGHDK and SYGVNS. This CDR3 has 16 residues. CDR3 bases: TGTGCCAGCAATGGCCTCGGCGGGGTCTGTACAGATACGCAGTATTTT. Residues: CASNGLGGVCTDTQYF.

The chain links TRBV4-3 to TRBJ1-2, with a tentative D call TRBD1 (5 bases). CDR3 length: 16 amino acids. V lost 3 bases to trimming and J lost 1 base, with 15 bases between them. In germline, CDR1 is LGHNA, CDR2 YSLEER. CDR3 in amino acids: CASSQLIPGVNYGYTF. The CDR3, as DNA: TGCGCCAGCAGCCAGCTCATTCCGGGGGTTAACTATGGCTACACCTTC.

The gene calls are TRBV2 and TRBJ1-6; TRBD1 is a possible D gene (6 bases). V was pared by 4 bases and J by 0 bases, with 16 bases between. The CDR3 is 18 residues long. Germline V lookup: CDR1 SNHLY, CDR2 FYNNEI. CDR3 protein: CASSVRQAPSSYNSPLHF. DNA of the CDR3: TGTGCCAGCAGTGTACGACAGGCGCCCAGCTCCTATAATTCACCCCTCCACTTT.

This clone was recorded a few times. The rearrangement links TRBV28 to TRBJ1-5; D call uncertain. This CDR3 is 16 amino acids long. CDR1 and CDR2 (germline): MDHEN, SYDVKM. V was cut by 5 bases and J by 0 bases, with 14 bases left in between. The CDR3 DNA is TGTGCCAGCAGTCTGACCGCGGCGCATAGCAATCAGCCCCAGCATTTT. Its protein product is CASSLTAAHSNQPQHF.

The chain couples TRBV4-3 to TRBJ2-2; TRBD2 agrees at 11 bases. The CDR3 covers 16 residues. J was trimmed by 1 base and V by 4 bases; bases with no gene match: 2. CDR1 and CDR2 from the germline V gene are LGHNA and YSLEER. In DNA form, the CDR3 reads TGCGCCAGCAGCCTTAGCGGGAGGGGGAACACCGGGGAGCTGTTTTTT. This translates into CASSLSGRGNTGELFF.

CDR3 sequence (DNA): TGCAGCGCCGGAGATTGGGGAGACGAGACCCAGTACTTC. Translated, it gives CSAGDWGDETQYF. This chain uses TRBV29-1 with TRBJ2-5; tentative D call: TRBD2 (5 bases). This CDR3 contains 13 residues. Looked up from germline, CDR1 is SQVTM and CDR2 is ANQGSEA. V lost 7 bases and J lost 5, with 17 bases in between.

This clone turned up a few times. This chain links TRBV28 with TRBJ1-3; 7 positions agree with TRBD1. The length of the CDR3 is 19 residues. Germline V gives CDR1 MDHEN, CDR2 SYDVKM. J gave up 0 bases and V 7 bases, and 18 bases lay outside the gene matches. CDR3 coding DNA: TGTGCCAGCACCTCGCGACCGGGACAGCATACTAACTCTGGAAACACCATATATTTT. This sequence encodes CASTSRPGQHTNSGNTIYF.

The chain links TRBV29-1 to TRBJ2-1; 8 nucleotides match TRBD2. The V and J ends lost 7 bases and 2 bases, in that order; junction bases with no gene match: 7. Germline V gene data show CDR1 as SQVTM and CDR2 as ANQGSEA. There are 14 residues in the CDR3. The chain's CDR3 is CSAVSSGTYNEQFF. In DNA form, the CDR3 reads TGCAGCGCCGTAAGTAGCGGGACCTACAATGAGCAGTTCTTC.

The rearrangement links TRBV9 to TRBJ1-2; 10 bases fit TRBD1. Trimming cost V 4 bases and J 5 bases; bases outside gene matches: 8. Germline CDR1 and CDR2: SGDLS and YYNGEE. This CDR3 is 15 amino acids long. The CDR3 is CASSSGTGAHYGYTF. The CDR3 DNA reads TGTGCCAGCAGCTCTGGGACAGGGGCCCATTATGGCTACACCTTC. Filled out from reference TRBV9 and TRBJ1-2, the complete variable domain reads DSGVTQTPKHLITATGQRVTLRCSPRSGDLSVYWYQQSLDQGLQFLIQYYNGEERAKGNILERFSAQQFPDLHSELNLSSLELGDSALYFCASSSGTGAHYGYTFGSGTRLTVV.

The CDR3 sequence: CASSLPFSSGGQETQYF. CDR3 DNA: TGTGCCAGCAGCTTGCCCTTTTCCAGCGGGGGCCAGGAGACCCAGTACTTC. The V call is TRBV7-4, the J call TRBJ2-5, with 8 bases matching TRBD2. The CDR3 covers 17 residues. Germline V gives CDR1 SGHVT, CDR2 SQSDAQ. V lost 3 bases and J lost 5; bases outside the gene matches: 14.

This chain uses TRBV5-4 with TRBJ1-5; 8 bases line up with TRBD1. The J segment lost 4 bases and the V segment lost 3 bases, leaving 9 bases of the junction unmatched. Germline V CDR1 and CDR2: SGHNT, YYREEE (reference sequence). CDR3 length: 16 amino acids. This CDR3 reads CASSSWSGTGNQPQHF. CDR3 DNA sequence: TGTGCCAGCAGCTCCTGGTCCGGGACAGGAAATCAGCCCCAGCATTTT.

This chain uses TRBV20-1 with TRBJ2-5; D unresolved. V was cut by 5 bases and J by 4 bases, with 5 bases left in between. The length of the CDR3 is 10 residues. The germline gives CDR1 DFQATT, CDR2 SNEGSKA (reference sequence). CDR3 coding DNA: TGCAGTGCTTTTCGAGAGACCCAGTACTTC. Its translation is CSAFRETQYF.

The rearrangement joins TRBV13 to TRBJ2-7, with 10 bases aligning to TRBD1. CDR3 length: 15 amino acids. The V and J ends lost 0 bases and 3 bases, in that order; junction bases with no gene match: 2. Germline CDR1 PRHDT, CDR2 FYEKMQ (reference sequence). The CDR3 sequence: CASSLGTGGHYEQYF. The CDR3 bases are TGTGCCAGCAGCTTAGGGACAGGGGGCCACTACGAGCAGTACTTC. Full variable domain (missing parts from reference TRBV13 and TRBJ2-7): AAGVIQSPRHLIKEKRETATLKCYPIPRHDTVYWYQQGPGQDPQFLISFYEKMQSDKGSIPDRFSAQQFSDYHSELNMSSLELGDSALYFCASSLGTGGHYEQYFGPGTRLTVT.

The V call is TRBV6-5, the J call TRBJ1-4; TRBD1 matches 7 bases. J gave up 7 bases and V 6 bases, and 8 bases lay outside the gene matches. The CDR3 extends over 14 amino acids. The germline CDR1 and CDR2 sequences are MNHEY and SVGAGI. In nucleotides, the CDR3 is TGTGCCAGCAGCAAGAGGGGGCTGGGTGAAAAACTGTTTTTT. Protein product: CASSKRGLGEKLFF.

The gene calls are TRBV9 and TRBJ2-1; 10 bases are shared with TRBD2. Losses at the gene ends were 0 bases for V and 4 bases for J; bases not matched to a gene: 13. From germline, CDR1 is SGDLS and CDR2 YYNGEE. There are 19 residues in the CDR3. As DNA, the CDR3 is TGTGCCAGCAGCGTAGGTAGCGGGAGGTTGGAAGGTTTGTACAATGAGCAGTTCTTC. It is translated as CASSVGSGRLEGLYNEQFF. The full variable domain, in which reference TRBV9 and TRBJ2-1 provide the parts outside the CDR3, is DSGVTQTPKHLITATGQRVTLRCSPRSGDLSVYWYQQSLDQGLQFLIQYYNGEERAKGNILERFSAQQFPDLHSELNLSSLELGDSALYFCASSVGSGRLEGLYNEQFFGPGTRLTVL.

This rearrangement joins TRBV9 to TRBJ1-1; D remains ambiguous. The CDR3 is 13 amino acids. Germline CDR1 and CDR2: SGDLS and YYNGEE. Trimming shortened V by 6 bases and J by 5 bases, and 14 bases separated the two germline ends. The CDR3, as DNA: TGTGCCAGCAAAGGAGGGCACGGGACTGAAGCTTTCTTT. Translated, it gives CASKGGHGTEAFF.

CDR3 protein: CASSLCSASGWNEQFF. Here the CDR3 DNA reads TGTGCCAGCAGTTTATGCTCGGCTAGCGGATGGAATGAGCAGTTCTTC. The chain uses TRBV28 and TRBJ2-1; the match to TRBD2 covers 7 bases. The CDR3 loop spans 16 amino acids. The V gene end was trimmed by 0 bases and the J gene end by 7 bases; junction bases not matched to a gene: 9. Germline V gene sequence: CDR1 MDHEN, CDR2 SYDVKM.

The J gene is TRBJ1-5, the V gene TRBV10-3, with D uncertain. Per the germline V gene, CDR1 is ENHRY and CDR2 is SYGVKD. V lost 4 bases to trimming and J lost 3 bases, with 7 bases between them. The CDR3 has 13 amino acids. The CDR3 DNA reads TGTGCCATCAGTGTGGTAGACAATCAGCCCCAGCATTTT. This translates into CAISVVDNQPQHF.

The rearrangement joins TRBV6-6 to TRBJ2-7; TRBD1 matches 9 bases. This CDR3 is built from 16 residues. CDR1 and CDR2 from the germline V gene are MNHNY and SVGAGI (reference sequence). V shed 0 bases and J 2 bases; nucleotides not matched to a gene: 5. Written as DNA, the CDR3 is TGTGCCAGCAGTTACTCGAAACAGGGGGCAACCTACGAGCAGTACTTC. Translation: CASSYSKQGATYEQYF.

V is TRBV15 and J is TRBJ2-3, with 11 bases lining up with TRBD2. The J segment lost 2 bases and the V segment lost 6 bases, leaving 7 bases of the junction unmatched. There are 16 residues in the CDR3. Germline V gene sequence: CDR1 LNHNV, CDR2 YYDKDF (reference sequence). The CDR3 region has the DNA TGTGCCACCAGGTCAACTAGCGGGAGTTTCACAGATACGCAGTATTTT. Translation gives CATRSTSGSFTDTQYF.